This record concerns one TCR beta chain sequence. What it binds is not known. This sample was taken from a study of immune cell composition in non-small cell lung cancer. Findings and limits, study-wide: Tumour-reactive clones were not shown to match dominant in vivo tumour clones.

The assay was immunoSEQ multiplex PCR, and TCRdb's table has in-frame clones only and misses some. The data hold more than 3,000 clones, with 65% to 85% observed a single time. The germline CDR1 and CDR2 sequences are MDHEN and SYDVKM. CDR3 length equals 11 residues. Trimming took 6 bases from V and 5 from J, leaving 8 bases between them. Frozen unsorted single-cell suspensions supplied the genomic DNA. The V and J genes are TRBV28 and TRBJ2-7, with TRBD1 as a possible D gene (6 bases). Sequencing was done on a sample of lung tumor tissue. The clonotype comes from a human donor with non-small cell lung cancer. CDR3 nucleotides: TGTGCCAGCAGGGACAGCAACGAGCAGTACTTC. This translates into CASRDSNEQYF.